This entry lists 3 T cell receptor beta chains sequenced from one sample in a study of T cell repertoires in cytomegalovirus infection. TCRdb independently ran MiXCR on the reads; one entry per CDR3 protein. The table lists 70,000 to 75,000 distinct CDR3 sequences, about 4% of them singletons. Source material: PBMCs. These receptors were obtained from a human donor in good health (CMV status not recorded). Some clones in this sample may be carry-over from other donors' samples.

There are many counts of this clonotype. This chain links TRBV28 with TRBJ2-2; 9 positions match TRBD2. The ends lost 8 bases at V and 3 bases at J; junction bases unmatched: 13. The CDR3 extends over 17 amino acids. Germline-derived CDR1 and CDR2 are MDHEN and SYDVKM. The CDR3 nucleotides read TGTGCCAGCGTCTTGACTAGCGGCTTGGGGCACACCGGGGAGCTGTTTTTT. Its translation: CASVLTSGLGHTGELFF. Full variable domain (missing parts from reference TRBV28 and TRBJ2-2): DVKVTQSSRYLVKRTGEKVFLECVQDMDHENMFWYRQDPGLGLRLIYFSYDVKMKEKGDIPEGYSVSREKKERFSLILESASTNQTSMYLCASVLTSGLGHTGELFFGEGSRLTVL.

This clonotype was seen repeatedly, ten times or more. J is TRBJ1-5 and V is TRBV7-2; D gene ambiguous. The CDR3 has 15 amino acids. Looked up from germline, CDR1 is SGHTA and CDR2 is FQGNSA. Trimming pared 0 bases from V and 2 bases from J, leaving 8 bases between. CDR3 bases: TGTGCCAGCAGCTTAGCGTTATCGGGCAATCAGCCCCAGCATTTT. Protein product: CASSLALSGNQPQHF.

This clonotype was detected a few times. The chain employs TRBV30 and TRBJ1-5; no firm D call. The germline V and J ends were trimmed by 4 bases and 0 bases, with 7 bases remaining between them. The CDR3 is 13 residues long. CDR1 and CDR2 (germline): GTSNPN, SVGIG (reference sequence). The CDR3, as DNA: TGTGCCTGGAACTCAGATAGCAATCAGCCCCAGCATTTT. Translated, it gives CAWNSDSNQPQHF.